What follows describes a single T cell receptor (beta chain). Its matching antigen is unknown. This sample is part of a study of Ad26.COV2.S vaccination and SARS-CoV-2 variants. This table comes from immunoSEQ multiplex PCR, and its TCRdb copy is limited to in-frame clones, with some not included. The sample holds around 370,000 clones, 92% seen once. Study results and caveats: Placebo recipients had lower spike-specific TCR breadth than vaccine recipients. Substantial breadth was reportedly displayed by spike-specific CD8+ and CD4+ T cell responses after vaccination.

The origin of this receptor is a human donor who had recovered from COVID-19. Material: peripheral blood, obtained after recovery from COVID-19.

The CDR3 loop is CASSYSISPSGYTF. DNA of the CDR3: TGTGCCAGCAGTTACTCGATTAGTCCCTCTGGCTACACCTTC. The rearrangement joins TRBV6-6 to TRBJ1-2; D gene ambiguous. V dropped 0 bases and J dropped 7 bases, with 12 bases sitting between them. The germline V gene encodes CDR1 MNHNY and CDR2 SVGAGI (reference sequence). This CDR3 comprises 14 residues.